These 8 T cell receptor beta chains share one sample of origin, sequenced in a study of blood T cell repertoires in COVID-19. Clones were read by immunoSEQ multiplex PCR, and TCRdb kept only the in-frame ones, dropping some. The table includes fewer than 250,000 clones, around 90% detected once. Sequences were obtained from PBMCs or T cells enriched from blood (not recorded which). The source is a woman aged 25 to 39 who had been exposed to COVID-19.

This rearrangement joins TRBV7-9 to TRBJ1-2, with 9 bases matching TRBD1. CDR1 is SEHNR and CDR2 is FQNEAQ in the germline V gene (reference sequence). This CDR3 spans 14 amino acids. V trimming: 5 bases; J trimming: 6 bases; junction bases outside the gene matches: 7. CDR3 coding DNA: TGTGCCAGCAGCCCCTCATGGGACAGGGATGGCTACACCTTC. Translating gives CASSPSWDRDGYTF.

This chain uses TRBV29-1 with TRBJ2-7; TRBD2 agrees at 9 bases. CDR3 length: 18 amino acids. Losses at the gene ends were 5 bases for V and 2 bases for J; bases not matched to a gene: 19. Per germline, CDR1 SQVTM and CDR2 ANQGSEA. The CDR3 here is CSVFILAGGAGGPYEQYF. The CDR3 DNA sequence: TGCAGCGTTTTCATACTAGCGGGCGGCGCGGGAGGGCCCTACGAGCAGTACTTC.

The chain links TRBV7-2 to TRBJ1-3; D is perhaps TRBD1 (6 bases). Trimming left V 2 bases short and J 0 bases short, with 17 bases between. The CDR3 sequence is 18 residues long. CDR1 is SGHTA, CDR2 FQGNSA, per germline. The DNA of the CDR3 is TGTGCCAGCAGCTTAAGGGGGTTCGACGAAACCTCTGGAAACACCATATATTTT. Protein product: CASSLRGFDETSGNTIYF.

The genes are TRBV5-1 and TRBJ2-7; D possibly corresponds to TRBD2 (5 bases). Looked up from germline, CDR1 is SGHRS and CDR2 is YFSETQ. This CDR3 is built from 13 residues. The V and J ends lost 7 bases and 2 bases respectively, with 13 bases between them. CDR3 sequence: CASGESGPYEQYF. The CDR3 bases are TGCGCCAGCGGGGAGTCTGGACCCTACGAGCAGTACTTC.

This chain uses TRBV14 with TRBJ2-1; TRBD2 agrees at 8 bases. Germline V gene data show CDR1 as SGHDN and CDR2 as FVKESK. The V segment lost 1 base and the J segment 6 bases; nucleotides outside the gene matches: 5. This CDR3 is 15 amino acids long. The CDR3 nucleotides are TGTGCCAGCAGCCAAGGAGGGACTAGAAGCAATGAGCAGTTCTTC. Amino acid sequence: CASSQGGTRSNEQFF. Looking up the rest from reference TRBV14 and TRBJ2-1 gives the full variable domain: EAGVTQFPSHSVIEKGQTVTLRCDPISGHDNLYWYRRVMGKEIKFLLHFVKESKQDESGMPNNRFLAERTGGTYSTLKVQPAELEDSGVYFCASSQGGTRSNEQFFGPGTRLTVL.

The genes are TRBV5-5 and TRBJ1-2; maybe TRBD1 (5 bases). Germline CDR1 is SGHKS and CDR2 is YYEKEE (reference sequence). Deletions cut 1 base from V and 2 bases from J, with 15 bases between. The CDR3 is 16 amino acids. For the CDR3, the DNA is TGTGCCAGCAGCTTGTATTCGGGGGGAATGAACTATGGCTACACCTTC. Translated, it gives CASSLYSGGMNYGYTF.

The V and J genes are TRBV2 and TRBJ1-1, with D perhaps matching TRBD1 (6 bases). The CDR3 runs to 14 residues. The V gene's germline CDR1 is SNHLY and CDR2 FYNNEI. V was clipped by 8 bases and J by 6 bases, with 19 bases between them. The DNA of the CDR3 is TGTGCCAGCCGAACAGGGTCATTGTTGGCTGAAGCTTTCTTT. Protein sequence: CASRTGSLLAEAFF.

The V and J genes are TRBV9 and TRBJ2-3; perhaps TRBD2 as D (5 bases). Germline CDR1 SGDLS, CDR2 YYNGEE. CDR3 length: 16 residues. Trimming pared 0 bases from V and 0 bases from J, leaving 11 bases between. CDR3 coding DNA: TGTGCCAGCAGCGTAGGAGGGAGTATCAGCACAGATACGCAGTATTTT. It specifies CASSVGGSISTDTQYF.